Listed here is a single T cell receptor beta chain. Trimming removed 3 bases from V and 0 bases from J; junction bases left unmatched: 7. CDR1 and CDR2 (germline): KGHSH, LQKENI. The CDR3 contains 16 residues. Donors in Cohort 3 counted as recovered after two negative PCRs, clearance, or symptom resolution. The entry originates in a study of blood T cell repertoires in COVID-19. Study as a whole: Samples of COVID-19 (acute and convalescent) were obtained from the United States, Italy and Spain. The cDNA or gDNA used as material had been derived from T cells, B-cell-depleted T cells, or PBMCs.

The repertoire was sequenced with immunoSEQ multiplex PCR; TCRdb's copy has only in-frame clones and lacks some. The table lists about 160,000 clones, more than 75% of them singletons, with more than 6.5% in the top ten. The sequence derives from a woman aged 45-60 years who had recovered from COVID-19. Sequenced: PBMCs or T cells enriched from blood (not recorded which). The chain uses TRBV18 and TRBJ1-1; 7 bases fit TRBD1. CDR3 residues: CASSPNRGSMNTEAFF. CDR3 bases: TGTGCCAGCTCACCCAACAGGGGTTCTATGAACACTGAAGCTTTCTTT.